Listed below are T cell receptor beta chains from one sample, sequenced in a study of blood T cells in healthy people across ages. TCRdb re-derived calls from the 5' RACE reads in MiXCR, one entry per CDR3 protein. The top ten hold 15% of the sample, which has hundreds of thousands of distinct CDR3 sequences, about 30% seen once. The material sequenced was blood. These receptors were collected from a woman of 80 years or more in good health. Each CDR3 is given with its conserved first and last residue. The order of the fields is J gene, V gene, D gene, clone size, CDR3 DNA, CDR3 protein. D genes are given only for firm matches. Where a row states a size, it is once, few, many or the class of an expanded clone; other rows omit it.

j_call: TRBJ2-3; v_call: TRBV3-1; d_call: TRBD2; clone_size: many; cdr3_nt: TGTGCCAGCAGCCAAGATCTAGAGGGACTAGCGGGCACAGATACGCAGTATTTT; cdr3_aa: CASSQDLEGLAGTDTQYF
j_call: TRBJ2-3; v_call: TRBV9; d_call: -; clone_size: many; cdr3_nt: TGTGCCAGCAGCGCTAGACAGGAAGGAGATACGCAGTATTTT; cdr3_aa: CASSARQEGDTQYF
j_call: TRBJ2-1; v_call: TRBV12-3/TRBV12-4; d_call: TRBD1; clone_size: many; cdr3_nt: TGTGCCAGCAACATCTACAGGGGCGTTGACAATGAGCAGTTCTTC; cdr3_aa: CASNIYRGVDNEQFF
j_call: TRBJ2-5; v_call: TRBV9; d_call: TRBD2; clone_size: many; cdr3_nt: TGTGCCAGCAGCGTAGGGTGGACTAGCGGAAGGGAGACCCAGTACTTC; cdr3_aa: CASSVGWTSGRETQYF
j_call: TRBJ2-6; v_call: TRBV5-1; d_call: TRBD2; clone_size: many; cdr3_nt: TGCGCCAGCAGCGTGCAGGGACTAGCGGGGGGGCTGGGGGCCAACGTCCTGACTTTC; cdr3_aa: CASSVQGLAGGLGANVLTF
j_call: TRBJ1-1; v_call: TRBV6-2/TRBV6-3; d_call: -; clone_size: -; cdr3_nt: TGTGCCAGCAGTAGAGATGCAGCCTTGAGCACTGAAGCTTTCTTT; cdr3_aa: CASSRDAALSTEAFF
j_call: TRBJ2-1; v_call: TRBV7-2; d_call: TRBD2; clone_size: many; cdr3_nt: TGTGCCAGCAGCCAGACTAGCGGGGGAACAAATGAGCAGTTCTTC; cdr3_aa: CASSQTSGGTNEQFF
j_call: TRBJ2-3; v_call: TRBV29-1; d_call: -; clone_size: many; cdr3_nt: TGCAGCGTTGAAGTATTAGGAGATACGCAGTATTTT; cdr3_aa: CSVEVLGDTQYF
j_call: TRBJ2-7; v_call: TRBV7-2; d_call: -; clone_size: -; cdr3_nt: TGTGCCAGTGCGGACGGCCCGGTTGACGAGCAGTACTTC; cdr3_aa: CASADGPVDEQYF
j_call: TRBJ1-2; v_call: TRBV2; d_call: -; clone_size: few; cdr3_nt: TGTGCCAGCAGTGAGTCGGTAGGCTACACCTTC; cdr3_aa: CASSESVGYTF
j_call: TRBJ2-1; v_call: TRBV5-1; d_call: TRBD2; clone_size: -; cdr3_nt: TGCGCCAGCAGCCAGAATAGCGGGGAGGTTGAGCAGTTCTTC; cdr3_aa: CASSQNSGEVEQFF
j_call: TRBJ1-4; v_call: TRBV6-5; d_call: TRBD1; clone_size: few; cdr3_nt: TGTGCCAGCAGTTCCCCCGGACGTAGGGGGCTCGTTAATGAAAAACTGTTTTTT; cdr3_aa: CASSSPGRRGLVNEKLFF
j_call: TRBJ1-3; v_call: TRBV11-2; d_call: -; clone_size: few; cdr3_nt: TGTGCCAGCAGCCGAGGGTCCTCTGGAAACACCATATATTTT; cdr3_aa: CASSRGSSGNTIYF
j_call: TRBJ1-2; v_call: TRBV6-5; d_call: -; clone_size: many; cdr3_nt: TGTGCCAGCAGTCCCGACAGTTGGAACTATGGCTACACCTTC; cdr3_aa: CASSPDSWNYGYTF
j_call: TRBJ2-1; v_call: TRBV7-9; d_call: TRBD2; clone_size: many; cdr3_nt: TGTGCCAGCAGCTTATTAGCCCCAGGCGGGGGGGCAAATGAGCAGTTCTTC; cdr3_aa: CASSLLAPGGGANEQFF
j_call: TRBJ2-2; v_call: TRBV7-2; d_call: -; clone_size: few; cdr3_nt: TGTGCCAGCGCGGGGGCCAACACCGGGGAGCGGTTTTTT; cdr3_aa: CASAGANTGERFF
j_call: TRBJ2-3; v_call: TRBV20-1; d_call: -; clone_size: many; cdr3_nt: TGCAGTGCTGGGGGTGTTGGGAGCACAGATACGCAGTATTTT; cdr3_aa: CSAGGVGSTDTQYF
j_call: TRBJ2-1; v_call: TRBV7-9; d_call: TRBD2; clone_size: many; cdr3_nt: TGTGCCAGCAGCTTAAGCGGGAGCGGGGCTAATGAGCAGTTCTTC; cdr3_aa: CASSLSGSGANEQFF
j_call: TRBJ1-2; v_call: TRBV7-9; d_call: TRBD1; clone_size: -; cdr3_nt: TGTGCCAGCAGCTTTTTTAAGCAGGGGGCGTATGGCTACACCTTC; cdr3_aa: CASSFFKQGAYGYTF
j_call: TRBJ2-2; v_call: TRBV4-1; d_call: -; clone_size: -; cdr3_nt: TGCGCCAGCAGCCAAGATCCAGGGGACCTGAAGATAAGGGAGCTGTTTTTT; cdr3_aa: CASSQDPGDLKIRELFF
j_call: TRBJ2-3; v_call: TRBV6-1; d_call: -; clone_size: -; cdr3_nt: TGTGCCAGAACTGAGGAAGGTCAGAGGCCAGATACGCAGTATTTT; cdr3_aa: CARTEEGQRPDTQYF
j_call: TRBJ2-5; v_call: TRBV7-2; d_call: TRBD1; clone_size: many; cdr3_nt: TGTGCCAGCACCTCCCGGAAGGGGGCAAAGACCCAGTACTTC; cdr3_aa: CASTSRKGAKTQYF
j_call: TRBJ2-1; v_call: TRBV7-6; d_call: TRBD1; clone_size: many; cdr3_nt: TGTGCCAGCAGCTTTACCGGGACAGGCTCCTACAATGAGCAGTTCTTC; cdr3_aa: CASSFTGTGSYNEQFF
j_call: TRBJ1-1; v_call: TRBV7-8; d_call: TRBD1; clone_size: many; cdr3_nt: TGTGCCAGCGGAAACAGGGGTGTGAACACTGAAGCTTTCTTT; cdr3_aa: CASGNRGVNTEAFF
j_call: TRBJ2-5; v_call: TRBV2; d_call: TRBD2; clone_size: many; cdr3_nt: TGTGCCAGCAGTGGAACTAGCGGTTTCACCCCTTACCAAGAGACCCAGTACTTC; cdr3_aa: CASSGTSGFTPYQETQYF